Following are 21 T cell receptor beta chains from one sample sequenced in a study of blood T cell repertoires in COVID-19. Sequencing used immunoSEQ multiplex PCR; TCRdb keeps in-frame clones, though not all of them. Of around 380,000 clones listed, more than 75% were seen once; the top ten hold roughly 1.1%. Source material: peripheral blood. All receptors derive from a human donor with acute or convalescent COVID-19. The donor label of this sample is uncertain.

This clone was picked up one time. V is TRBV6-5 and J is TRBJ1-3; 9 bases are shared with TRBD1. The ends lost 7 bases at V and 7 bases at J; junction bases unmatched: 8. Germline CDR1 MNHEY, CDR2 SVGAGI. The CDR3 covers 14 residues. CDR3 DNA sequence: TGTGCCAGCACCTTAAGACAGGGGGTCAACACCATATATTTT. Residues: CASTLRQGVNTIYF.

To note about this clone: This same CDR3 is encoded by further DNA sequences in the sample. The V call is TRBV18, the J call TRBJ1-2; D unclear. Germline assignment: CDR1 KGHSH and CDR2 LQKENI. CDR3 length equals 13 residues. Trimming removed 2 bases from V and 3 bases from J, with 7 bases in between. This CDR3 reads CASSPGQDYGYTF. The CDR3 nucleotides read TGTGCCAGCTCACCAGGGCAAGACTATGGCTACACCTTC.

V usage is TRBV30 and J usage is TRBJ2-7, with a weak D call TRBD1 (5 bases). The CDR3 totals 14 residues. V lost 0 bases, J lost 2 bases, and 11 bases lay in between. CDR1 is GTSNPN, CDR2 SVGIG, per germline (reference sequence). This chain's CDR3 is CAWSVPREAYEQYF. The CDR3 coding sequence is TGTGCCTGGAGTGTACCCAGGGAAGCCTACGAGCAGTACTTC.

V usage is TRBV19 and J usage is TRBJ1-6; D gene uncertain. This CDR3 contains 17 residues. From germline, CDR1 is LNHDA and CDR2 SQIVND (reference sequence). The V end lost 6 bases, the J end lost 6 bases, and 21 bases lay between the germline ends. DNA of the CDR3: TGTGCCAGTAGCCCGCGGGAAATCCCATGGGGTAATTCACCCCTCCACTTT. Translating gives CASSPREIPWGNSPLHF. The full variable domain, completed using reference TRBV19 and TRBJ1-6, is DGGITQSPKYLFRKEGQNVTLSCEQNLNHDAMYWYRQDPGQGLRLIYYSQIVNDFQKGDIAEGYSVSREKKESFPLTVTSAQKNPTAFYLCASSPREIPWGNSPLHFGNGTRLTVT.

V gene TRBV7-8 combines with J gene TRBJ1-5, with D perhaps matching TRBD1 (6 bases). Trimming removed 1 base at V and 0 bases at J, with 7 bases between. Germline values: CDR1 SGHVS, CDR2 FQNEAQ. There are 15 residues in the CDR3. CDR3 protein: CASSLVDSSNQPQHF. Here the CDR3 DNA reads TGTGCCAGCAGCTTAGTGGACAGTAGCAATCAGCCCCAGCATTTT.

The chain carries TRBV2 and TRBJ1-5; D uncertain. Trimming pared 4 bases from V and 5 bases from J, leaving 9 bases between. Germline V lookup: CDR1 SNHLY, CDR2 FYNNEI. The CDR3 has 13 amino acids. The CDR3 nucleotides are TGTGCCAGCAGTGGGAGGCTACATCAGCCCCAGCATTTT. The encoded protein is CASSGRLHQPQHF.

This clone was detected only once. V usage is TRBV19 and J usage is TRBJ2-3; TRBD2 aligns across 9 bases. Per germline, CDR1 LNHDA and CDR2 SQIVND (reference sequence). V was pared by 7 bases and J by 1 base, with 6 bases of the junction left unmatched. The CDR3 consists of 15 residues. The CDR3 DNA sequence: TGTGCCAGTACCATGGTAGCGGGGGGCACAGATACGCAGTATTTT. Its protein is CASTMVAGGTDTQYF.

The CDR3 sequence is CASSVLQGSTDTQYF. CDR3 DNA: TGCGCCAGCAGTGTCCTACAGGGAAGCACAGATACGCAGTATTTT. The V call is TRBV10-1, the J call TRBJ2-3; possible D gene TRBD1, 6 bases. The germline V gene encodes CDR1 WNHNN and CDR2 SYGVQD (reference sequence). The germline V and J ends were trimmed by 4 bases and 0 bases, with 11 bases remaining between them. This CDR3 is 15 amino acids long.

This rearrangement joins TRBV7-2 to TRBJ2-7; TRBD1 matches at 10 bases. The CDR3 contains 19 residues. The germline CDR1 and CDR2 sequences are SGHTA and FQGNSA. The V gene end was trimmed by 5 bases and the J gene end by 0 bases; junction bases not matched to a gene: 16. The CDR3 region has the DNA TGTGCCAGCAGCCCACCTCCGGGACAGGGGCTCCTGAGCTCCTACGAGCAGTACTTC. Residues: CASSPPPGQGLLSSYEQYF.

The table lists this clone with a count of one. The chain combines TRBV28 with TRBJ2-5; tentatively, D is TRBD1 (6 bases). Germline-derived CDR1 and CDR2 are MDHEN and SYDVKM. V lost 6 bases and J 6 bases, leaving 17 bases between the germline ends. CDR3 length: 14 amino acids. As DNA, the CDR3 is TGTGCCAGCAGCCTCTCGGACAGTAGAAAGACCCAGTACTTC. Amino acid sequence: CASSLSDSRKTQYF.

The chain employs TRBV19 and TRBJ2-3; D not resolved. CDR1 is LNHDA and CDR2 is SQIVND in the germline V gene (reference sequence). This CDR3 comprises 14 residues. Trimming took 4 bases from V and 2 from J, leaving 10 bases between them. The CDR3 DNA reads as TGTGCCAGTAGTAGGAACGGGTACACAGATACGCAGTATTTT. Its translation is CASSRNGYTDTQYF.

The chain recombines TRBV21-1 with TRBJ2-2; TRBD2, the table's D call, was not compared with the DNA. TRBV21-1 is recorded as a pseudogene. This CDR3 has 17 amino acids. Here the CDR3 reads CASSGTSGWDCTGELFF. CDR3 bases: TGTGCCAGCAGCGGGACTAGCGGGTGGGACTGCACCGGGGAGCTGTTTTTT.

The chain uses TRBV5-1 and TRBJ1-1; 7 nucleotides match TRBD1. V trimming: 4 bases; J trimming: 5 bases; junction bases outside the gene matches: 5. From germline, CDR1 is SGHRS and CDR2 YFSETQ. CDR3 length equals 13 residues. The CDR3 region has the DNA TGCGCCAGCAGCACCGGGACAGCTACTGAAGCTTTCTTT. As protein: CASSTGTATEAFF.

This chain uses TRBV5-1 with TRBJ2-3; D may be TRBD1 (6 bases). Germline V gene sequence: CDR1 SGHRS, CDR2 YFSETQ. V was pared by 2 bases and J by 5 bases, with 12 bases between. This CDR3 is 14 amino acids long. CDR3 in amino acids: CASSLQGFGDTQYF. In nucleotides, the CDR3 is TGCGCCAGCAGCTTACAGGGATTTGGAGATACGCAGTATTTT.

The chain carries TRBV5-1 and TRBJ1-2; weak D call: TRBD1 (6 bases). This CDR3 has 15 residues. The germline V gene has CDR1 SGHRS and CDR2 YFSETQ. With 3 bases removed from V and 4 bases from J, the gap between germline ends came to 16 bases. CDR3 coding DNA: TGCGCCAGCAGCTCCTCCCAGGGAGGGGGCTATGGCTACACCTTC. Translated: CASSSSQGGGYGYTF.

The rearrangement joins TRBV7-8 to TRBJ1-3; 8 nucleotides match TRBD1. The CDR3 runs 19 residues. Losses at the gene ends were 4 bases for V and 0 bases for J; bases not matched to a gene: 14. Germline CDR1 and CDR2: SGHVS and FQNEAQ. In nucleotides, the CDR3 is TGTGCCAGCAGCTCGCTAAACGGCGCCGGACAGGGCTCTGGAAACACCATATATTTT. It encodes CASSSLNGAGQGSGNTIYF.

The J gene is TRBJ1-1, the V gene TRBV5-1; TRBD1 matches 7 bases. With 0 bases clipped from V and 1 base from J, the junction kept 3 bases outside the gene matches. The CDR3 has 15 amino acids. CDR1 is SGHRS, CDR2 YFSETQ, per germline. The CDR3 here is CASSLVAGGNTEAFF. For the CDR3, the DNA is TGCGCCAGCAGCTTGGTTGCAGGGGGGAACACTGAAGCTTTCTTT.

V usage is TRBV2 and J usage is TRBJ1-2, with D maybe TRBD1 (5 bases). Germline V gene lookup returns CDR1 SNHLY and CDR2 FYNNEI. The CDR3 contains 13 residues. Trimming removed 4 bases at V and 4 bases at J, with 10 bases between. For the CDR3, the DNA is TGTGCCAGCAGTGGGGGCGTAAGCTATGGCTACACCTTC. Translating it yields CASSGGVSYGYTF.

The chain uses TRBV10-2 and TRBJ1-3; no clear D gene. The CDR3 contains 15 residues. CDR1 is WSHSY and CDR2 is SAAADI in the germline V gene. Trimming shortened V by 0 bases and J by 0 bases, and 6 bases separated the two germline ends. CDR3 coding DNA: TGCGCCAGCAGTGAGTCGTTAGCCTCTGGAAACACCATATATTTT. It translates to CASSESLASGNTIYF.

The gene calls are TRBV4-1 and TRBJ2-5, with 10 bases matching TRBD1. J gave up 4 bases and V 0 bases, and 8 bases lay outside the gene matches. Germline CDR1 reads MGHRA; CDR2 reads YSYEKL. The length of the CDR3 is 17 residues. The CDR3 loop is CASSQDTRTGGRETQYF. The CDR3 nucleotides read TGCGCCAGCAGCCAAGATACCCGGACAGGGGGGAGAGAGACCCAGTACTTC.

V usage is TRBV2 and J usage is TRBJ2-7; maybe TRBD1 (6 bases). Trimming took 6 bases from V and 2 from J, leaving 20 bases between them. From germline, CDR1 is SNHLY and CDR2 FYNNEI. The CDR3 sequence is 16 residues long. The CDR3 nucleotides are TGTGCCAGCAGAGGGAACCAGGACAGAATCCCCTACGAGCAGTACTTC. Its protein is CASRGNQDRIPYEQYF.